A selection of T cell receptor beta chains follows, all from one sample in a study of tissue T cells after allogeneic stem cell transplantation. The repertoire was sequenced with immunoSEQ multiplex PCR; TCRdb's copy has only in-frame clones and lacks some. The table shows about 9,800 clones, with roughly 64% occurring only once. The starting material was tissue from the ileum, obtained at autopsy. Receptors originate from a woman between 18 and 50 years old with breast cancer. The CDR3 runs from the conserved cysteine through the conserved F or W. Each record gives: CDR3 protein, CDR3 DNA, D gene, V gene, J gene, clone size. A D gene is named only where the DNA matches it firmly. A clone size is listed for some rows: how often the clone was seen (once, few, many), or a class if it is expanded.

cdr3_aa: CASSYSKLGYTEAFF
cdr3_nt: TGTGCCAGCAGTTACTCGAAGCTCGGATACACTGAAGCTTTCTTT
d_call: -
v_call: TRBV6-2/TRBV6-3
j_call: TRBJ1-1
clone_size: -

cdr3_aa: CASSPRQKAYNEQFF
cdr3_nt: TGTGCCAGCAGCCCTAGACAAAAGGCCTACAATGAGCAGTTCTTC
d_call: -
v_call: TRBV7-6
j_call: TRBJ2-1
clone_size: once

cdr3_aa: CASSPRQGATNEKLFF
cdr3_nt: TGTGCCAGCAGTCCCCGCCAGGGAGCAACTAATGAAAAACTGTTTTTT
d_call: -
v_call: TRBV28
j_call: TRBJ1-4
clone_size: -

cdr3_aa: CASSTTSGGPGTDTQYF
cdr3_nt: TGTGCCAGCAGTACCACTAGCGGGGGGCCTGGCACAGATACGCAGTATTTT
d_call: TRBD2
v_call: TRBV6-2/TRBV6-3
j_call: TRBJ2-3
clone_size: -

cdr3_aa: CASSPTLLRGNTEAFF
cdr3_nt: TGTGCCAGCAGCCCGACACTACTGCGGGGTAACACTGAAGCTTTCTTT
d_call: -
v_call: TRBV5-6
j_call: TRBJ1-1
clone_size: few

cdr3_aa: CASSSLTGLDEQYF
cdr3_nt: TGTGCCAGCAGCTCTTTGACAGGGTTAGACGAGCAGTACTTC
d_call: TRBD1
v_call: TRBV7-8
j_call: TRBJ2-7
clone_size: few

cdr3_aa: CASSRTGGVYEQYF
cdr3_nt: TGTGCCAGTAGCCGGACAGGGGGGGTCTACGAGCAGTACTTC
d_call: TRBD1
v_call: TRBV19
j_call: TRBJ2-7
clone_size: -

cdr3_aa: CASSQMPESQETQYF
cdr3_nt: TGTGCCAGCAGCCAAATGCCAGAAAGTCAAGAGACCCAGTACTTC
d_call: -
v_call: TRBV3-1/TRBV3-2
j_call: TRBJ2-5
clone_size: -

cdr3_aa: CASSPLAASSYNEQFF
cdr3_nt: TGTGCCAGCAGCCCACTAGCTGCGAGCTCCTACAATGAGCAGTTCTTC
d_call: -
v_call: TRBV28
j_call: TRBJ2-1
clone_size: -

cdr3_aa: CAWSLAGLGTEAFF
cdr3_nt: TGTGCCTGGAGTTTAGCAGGGTTGGGGACTGAAGCTTTCTTT
d_call: -
v_call: TRBV30
j_call: TRBJ1-1
clone_size: few

cdr3_aa: CASSFVAGAYEQYF
cdr3_nt: TGTGCCAGCAGTTTCGTGGCGGGAGCATACGAGCAGTACTTC
d_call: TRBD2
v_call: TRBV6-1
j_call: TRBJ2-7
clone_size: -

cdr3_aa: CASTKREGSYNEQFF
cdr3_nt: TGTGCCAGCACCAAGCGGGAGGGCTCCTACAATGAGCAGTTCTTC
d_call: TRBD2
v_call: TRBV6-5
j_call: TRBJ2-1
clone_size: -

cdr3_aa: CASSYATVSTYEQYF
cdr3_nt: TGTGCCAGCAGTTACGCGACAGTCTCCACCTACGAGCAGTACTTC
d_call: -
v_call: TRBV6-5
j_call: TRBJ2-7
clone_size: -

cdr3_aa: CASTFGSGWETQYF
cdr3_nt: TGTGCCAGCACCTTTGGTAGCGGGTGGGAGACCCAGTACTTC
d_call: TRBD2
v_call: TRBV7-2
j_call: TRBJ2-5
clone_size: -

cdr3_aa: CSAIRGGSTGELFF
cdr3_nt: TGCAGCGCCATAAGGGGGGGATCCACCGGGGAGCTGTTTTTT
d_call: -
v_call: TRBV29-1
j_call: TRBJ2-2
clone_size: -

cdr3_aa: CASSVYDDGNTEAFF
cdr3_nt: TGTGCCAGCAGCGTCTATGACGACGGGAACACTGAAGCTTTCTTT
d_call: -
v_call: TRBV9
j_call: TRBJ1-1
clone_size: -

cdr3_aa: CASSPSSGPHEQYF
cdr3_nt: TGTGCCAGCAGCCCCTCTAGCGGTCCTCACGAGCAGTACTTC
d_call: TRBD2
v_call: TRBV7-2
j_call: TRBJ2-7
clone_size: few

cdr3_aa: CATTRDRGSGELFF
cdr3_nt: TGTGCCACCACCCGGGACAGGGGTTCGGGGGAGCTGTTTTTT
d_call: TRBD1
v_call: TRBV15
j_call: TRBJ2-2
clone_size: few

cdr3_aa: CASSQGPVGNQPQHF
cdr3_nt: TGTGCCAGCAGCCAAGGTCCCGTAGGAAATCAGCCCCAGCATTTT
d_call: -
v_call: TRBV3-1/TRBV3-2
j_call: TRBJ1-5
clone_size: -

cdr3_aa: CASSPDSGVMYEQYF
cdr3_nt: TGTGCCAGCTCACCGGATAGCGGAGTAATGTACGAGCAGTACTTC
d_call: -
v_call: TRBV18
j_call: TRBJ2-7
clone_size: -

cdr3_aa: CASSPGTDNEQFF
cdr3_nt: TGTGCCAGCAGTCCCGGGACAGACAATGAGCAGTTCTTC
d_call: TRBD1
v_call: TRBV6-6
j_call: TRBJ2-1
clone_size: medium-sized

cdr3_aa: CASSPGRANEQFF
cdr3_nt: TGTGCCAGCAGCCCCGGGAGAGCCAATGAGCAGTTCTTC
d_call: -
v_call: TRBV7-2
j_call: TRBJ2-1
clone_size: -

cdr3_aa: CASSEQNQPQHF
cdr3_nt: TGTGCCAGCAGTGAACAAAATCAGCCCCAGCATTTT
d_call: -
v_call: TRBV12-3/TRBV12-4
j_call: TRBJ1-5
clone_size: -

cdr3_aa: CASSTGVSYGYTF
cdr3_nt: TGTGCCAGCAGTACAGGGGTTAGCTATGGCTACACCTTC
d_call: TRBD1
v_call: TRBV9
j_call: TRBJ1-2
clone_size: once

cdr3_aa: CASRNPLSNEQFF
cdr3_nt: TGTGCCAGCCGCAACCCGCTCAGCAATGAGCAGTTCTTC
d_call: -
v_call: TRBV6-4
j_call: TRBJ2-1
clone_size: -

cdr3_aa: CASSLNRGGEQYF
cdr3_nt: TGTGCCAGCAGCTTAAATAGAGGGGGCGAGCAGTACTTC
d_call: -
v_call: TRBV7-3
j_call: TRBJ2-7
clone_size: -

cdr3_aa: CASSLGRSPLHF
cdr3_nt: TGTGCCAGCAGTTTGGGAAGGTCACCCCTCCACTTT
d_call: -
v_call: TRBV27
j_call: TRBJ1-6
clone_size: -

cdr3_aa: CSVEDPGTGELFF
cdr3_nt: TGCAGCGTTGAAGATCCCGGGACCGGGGAGCTGTTTTTT
d_call: -
v_call: TRBV29-1
j_call: TRBJ2-2
clone_size: once

cdr3_aa: CASSFSWDEKLFF
cdr3_nt: TGTGCCAGCAGTTTCAGCTGGGATGAAAAACTGTTTTTT
d_call: -
v_call: TRBV12-3/TRBV12-4
j_call: TRBJ1-4
clone_size: few

cdr3_aa: CASSYTGPTTYGYTF
cdr3_nt: TGTGCCAGCAGCTATACAGGGCCCACCACCTATGGCTACACCTTC
d_call: -
v_call: TRBV6-5
j_call: TRBJ1-2
clone_size: -

cdr3_aa: CASSTTSGQDIQYF
cdr3_nt: TGTGCCAGCTCAACGACTAGTGGCCAAGACATTCAGTACTTC
d_call: -
v_call: TRBV18
j_call: TRBJ2-4
clone_size: few

cdr3_aa: CASSLGWGGEDTQYF
cdr3_nt: TGTGCCAGCAGCCTGGGGTGGGGGGGCGAGGATACGCAGTATTTT
d_call: -
v_call: TRBV6-5
j_call: TRBJ2-3
clone_size: -

cdr3_aa: CASSLFDPAGVSGELFF
cdr3_nt: TGTGCCAGCAGTTTATTTGATCCAGCGGGAGTCTCCGGGGAGCTGTTTTTT
d_call: TRBD2
v_call: TRBV27
j_call: TRBJ2-2
clone_size: -

cdr3_aa: CASSASGTGELFF
cdr3_nt: TGCGCCAGCAGCGCGTCTGGGACCGGGGAGCTGTTTTTT
d_call: -
v_call: TRBV10-1
j_call: TRBJ2-2
clone_size: once

cdr3_aa: CASSQGRRWGPLETQYF
cdr3_nt: TGTGCCAGCAGCCAAGGCCGGCGCTGGGGGCCGTTGGAGACCCAGTACTTC
d_call: -
v_call: TRBV3-1/TRBV3-2
j_call: TRBJ2-5
clone_size: medium-sized

cdr3_aa: CASTLTTGEVEQFF
cdr3_nt: TGTGCCAGCACCTTAACTACAGGGGAAGTTGAGCAGTTCTTC
d_call: TRBD1
v_call: TRBV7-9
j_call: TRBJ2-1
clone_size: -

cdr3_aa: CASSLRSEQYF
cdr3_nt: TGTGCCAGCAGCTTGAGGAGCGAGCAGTACTTC
d_call: -
v_call: TRBV5-6
j_call: TRBJ2-7
clone_size: once

cdr3_aa: CASSLNGEGETQYF
cdr3_nt: TGTGCCAGCAGTTTAAACGGGGAGGGAGAGACCCAGTACTTC
d_call: TRBD2
v_call: TRBV27
j_call: TRBJ2-5
clone_size: -